What follows are 2 T cell receptor beta chains derived from one specimen sequenced in a study of cytomegalovirus exposure and HLA in healthy donors. Amplification used 60 Vbeta primers and 13 Jbeta primers. This table comes from immunoSEQ multiplex PCR, and its TCRdb copy is limited to in-frame clones, with some not included. The sample consists of some 170,000 clones, 77% of them appearing once. Sequenced material: PBMCs. These receptors came from a man aged 30 to 45 in good health and CMV-seropositive.

This clone was found a few times. This chain connects TRBV5-1 to TRBJ2-1, with 8 bases lining up with TRBD2. V dropped 4 bases and J dropped 8; count of bases not matched to a gene: 14. The CDR3 contains 16 residues. Germline CDR1 is SGHRS and CDR2 is YFSETQ. CDR3 amino acids: CASSPRNGGAFDEQFF. The CDR3 coding sequence is TGCGCCAGCAGCCCCAGGAACGGGGGGGCTTTCGATGAGCAGTTCTTC.

This rearrangement joins TRBV2 to TRBJ1-6, with D tentatively TRBD1 (5 bases). Germline CDR1 reads SNHLY; CDR2 reads FYNNEI. V lost 8 bases to trimming and J lost 3 bases, with 14 bases between them. The CDR3 covers 15 residues. The CDR3 reads CASEPGHRYNSPLHF. As DNA, the CDR3 is TGTGCCAGCGAGCCAGGACACCGCTATAATTCACCCCTCCACTTT.